These 10 T cell receptor beta chains originate from one sample sequenced in a study of blood T cell repertoires in COVID-19. The protocol was immunoSEQ multiplex PCR, while the TCRdb copy is restricted to in-frame clones and leaves out a portion. The sample has approximately 310,000 clones, roughly 91% seen once. The sequenced sample was peripheral blood. Receptor source: a man in his forties or fifties with active or convalescent COVID-19.

The gene calls are TRBV4-2 and TRBJ1-3; no clear D gene. Germline lookup yields CDR1 LGHNA and CDR2 YNFKEQ. The CDR3 loop spans 15 amino acids. Trimming pared 0 bases from V and 0 bases from J, leaving 6 bases between. CDR3 region: CASSQDPGSGNTIYF. For the CDR3, the DNA is TGTGCCAGCAGCCAAGATCCGGGCTCTGGAAACACCATATATTTT.

The J gene is TRBJ2-6, the V gene TRBV5-1; D perhaps matches TRBD1 (6 bases). V gave up 4 bases and J gave up 0 bases, with 14 bases separating them. Germline lookup yields CDR1 SGHRS and CDR2 YFSETQ. This CDR3 spans 17 amino acids. CDR3 region: CASSRTAYLSGANVLTF. Written as DNA, the CDR3 is TGCGCCAGCAGCAGGACAGCCTACCTCTCTGGGGCCAACGTCCTGACTTTC.

The chain employs TRBV10-2 and TRBJ2-7; 12 positions match TRBD2. The germline gives CDR1 WSHSY, CDR2 SAAADI. After removal of 8 bases from V and 5 bases from J, the junction contained 4 bases not matched to a gene. The CDR3 length is 13 residues. The chain's CDR3 is CASGLAGIDEQYF. CDR3 coding DNA: TGCGCCAGCGGACTAGCGGGAATCGACGAGCAGTACTTC.

This clone was observed a single time. J is TRBJ1-1 and V is TRBV5-8, with D possibly TRBD1 on 5 matching bases. V was cut by 3 bases and J by 1 base, with 13 bases left in between. The CDR3 runs to 15 residues. Germline values: CDR1 SGHTS, CDR2 YDEGEE. This CDR3 is CASSSPTTGNTEAFF. The CDR3 DNA sequence: TGTGCCAGCAGCTCCCCTACTACAGGGAACACTGAAGCTTTCTTT. Using reference TRBV5-8 and TRBJ1-1 for the parts outside the CDR3, the full variable domain is EAGVTQSPTHLIKTRGQQATLRCSPISGHTSVYWYQQALGLGLQFLLWYDEGEERNRGNFPPRFSGRQFPNYSSELNVNALELEDSALYLCASSSPTTGNTEAFFGQGTRLTVV.

This clone appeared once. This chain links TRBV6-6 with TRBJ2-7; 9 bases map to TRBD1. This CDR3 is built from 13 residues. Germline CDR1 and CDR2: MNHNY and SVGAGI (reference sequence). After removal of 5 bases from V and 5 bases from J, the junction contained 4 bases not matched to a gene. CDR3 region: CASSRDRVNEQYF. In DNA form, the CDR3 reads TGTGCCAGCAGTAGGGACAGGGTAAACGAGCAGTACTTC.

The chain combines TRBV5-6 with TRBJ2-1; D is ambiguous. V gave up 1 base and J gave up 1 base, with 6 bases separating them. CDR1 is SGHDT and CDR2 is YYEEEE in the germline V gene. The CDR3 totals 14 residues. In DNA, the CDR3 is TGTGCCAGCAGCTTGTACATTTCCTACAATGAGCAGTTCTTC. Translated, it gives CASSLYISYNEQFF.

The chain links TRBV27 to TRBJ1-4; 8 bases match TRBD1. V lost 6 bases, J lost 6 bases, and 6 bases stayed unmatched. The length of the CDR3 is 14 residues. Germline V CDR1 and CDR2: MNHEY, SMNVEV (reference sequence). The CDR3 coding sequence is TGTGCCAGCAGCTCAGGGGGCCCGGATGAAAAACTGTTTTTT. Translating it yields CASSSGGPDEKLFF.

The chain has TRBV7-6 and TRBJ2-1; 7 bases agree with TRBD2. CDR3 length: 18 amino acids. V was clipped by 4 bases and J by 5 bases; unmatched bases: 17. From germline, CDR1 is SGHVS and CDR2 FNYEAQ. CDR3 DNA sequence: TGTGCCAGCAGCTCACGTTGGGACTACCAAGATCTAGACAATGAGCAGTTCTTC. It is translated as CASSSRWDYQDLDNEQFF.

V is TRBV5-1 and J is TRBJ1-2; a possible D gene is TRBD1 (5 bases). The V and J ends lost 4 bases and 4 bases respectively, with 17 bases between them. Germline V gives CDR1 SGHRS, CDR2 YFSETQ. This CDR3 is built from 15 residues. The CDR3 DNA reads TGCGCCAGCAGCCCTGCAGGGATTGCCGCCTATGGCTACACCTTC. It specifies CASSPAGIAAYGYTF.

V is TRBV10-3 and J is TRBJ1-5, with unresolved D. V lost 1 base and J 3 bases, leaving 10 bases between the germline ends. CDR1 ENHRY and CDR2 SYGVKD come from the germline V gene. There are 15 residues in the CDR3. CDR3 in DNA: TGTGCCATCAGTGAGTGGGCAGGTCCCAATCAGCCCCAGCATTTT. Amino acids: CAISEWAGPNQPQHF.